The 21 T cell receptor beta chains presented below share a single source sample, sequenced in a study of molecular identifiers for immune sequencing clone quantification (dated by TCRdb to about 2018). To prepare the library, PCR was applied. TCRdb records NextSeq 500 as the sequencer. TCRdb's own reprocessing of the public reads used fastp at Q25 and MiXCR and kept productive beta chains. Rows are combined by CDR3 protein, so each entry shows the most common genes and DNA. In this sample the table shows a few hundred thousand distinct CDR3 sequences, about 22% of which occur a single time. The ten largest clonotypes hold 0.65% to 0.75% of the sample. Sequencing was carried out using naive CD8+ T cells from blood, with Jurkat cell RNA spiked in. In light of the paper, this sample's cell subset or site label describes: FACS-sorted CD8+CD4-CCR7+CD45RA+ naive T cells. Every receptor here comes from a human donor in good health. Some libraries in this study had Jurkat cell RNA spiked in.

This clonotype was counted many times. The chain carries TRBV7-9 and TRBJ1-5, with 8 bases lining up with TRBD1. This CDR3 spans 15 amino acids. Germline lookup yields CDR1 SEHNR and CDR2 FQNEAQ (reference sequence). V was pared by 4 bases and J by 3 bases, with 5 bases of the junction left unmatched. The CDR3 reads CASSSSDRANQPQHF. The CDR3 region has the DNA TGTGCCAGCAGCTCCTCGGACAGGGCCAATCAGCCCCAGCATTTT.

The chain recombines TRBV12-3 or TRBV12-4 with TRBJ2-5; D may correspond to TRBD1 or TRBD2 (5 bases each). CDR3 length: 13 residues. V gave up 6 bases and J gave up 1 base, with 9 bases separating them. The CDR3 here is CASRWDAQETQYF. In nucleotides, the CDR3 is TGTGCCAGCAGATGGGACGCCCAAGAGACCCAGTACTTC.

The DNA for the CDR3 is TGTGCCAGCAGTTCCACAAGGGGGTTCACAGATACGCAGTATTTT. Translated: CASSSTRGFTDTQYF. The V gene is TRBV27, the J gene TRBJ2-3; maybe TRBD1 (6 bases). Between the trimmed V and J ends, which lost 4 bases and 2 bases, there was a span of 13 bases. The CDR3 totals 15 residues. The germline V gene encodes CDR1 MNHEY and CDR2 SMNVEV (reference sequence).

This clonotype was observed a few times. This chain links TRBV18 with TRBJ2-5; D is possibly TRBD1 (6 bases). The V and J ends lost 4 bases and 5 bases respectively, with 17 bases between them. The CDR3 has 15 residues. Germline values: CDR1 KGHSH, CDR2 LQKENI. CDR3 sequence reads: CASSLGDMPPETQYF. The DNA of the CDR3 is TGTGCCAGCTCACTAGGGGACATGCCGCCGGAGACCCAGTACTTC.

In this sample, this clonotype turned up once. A much larger clone sits a single nucleotide away, making a read error possible. The rearrangement uses TRBV6-5 and TRBJ1-1, with a tentative D call TRBD1 (5 bases). The CDR3 extends over 15 amino acids. The germline gives CDR1 MNHEY, CDR2 SVGAGI. The CDR3 here is CASSYSSGRDAEALF. Written as DNA, the CDR3 is TGTGCCAGCAGTTACTCGTCGGGGCGAGACGCTGAAGCTTTGTTT.

This clonotype occurred many times. The genes are TRBV12-3 or TRBV12-4 and TRBJ2-5, with TRBD2 as a possible D gene (6 bases). This CDR3 contains 16 residues. The V and J ends lost 5 bases and 4 bases respectively, with 20 bases between them. The CDR3 region is CASSLLGARGPETQYF. CDR3 in DNA: TGTGCCAGCAGTCTATTAGGGGCGCGGGGCCCAGAGACCCAGTACTTC.

This chain joins TRBV4-3 and TRBJ1-5; D uncertain. Germline values: CDR1 LGHNA, CDR2 YSLEER. V lost 0 bases and J 6 bases, leaving 18 bases between the germline ends. The CDR3 extends over 17 amino acids. The CDR3 sequence is CASSQDRQSGGSQPQHF. The CDR3 DNA follows: TGCGCCAGCAGCCAAGATCGTCAATCCGGAGGAAGTCAGCCCCAGCATTTT.

This clonotype was seen more than once but under ten times. The CDR3: CSARDFQAGTDTQYF. The DNA for the CDR3 is TGCAGTGCTAGAGATTTCCAAGCCGGCACAGATACGCAGTATTTT. The J gene is TRBJ2-3, the V gene TRBV20-1; D gene ambiguous. Deletions cut 0 bases from V and 1 base from J, with 11 bases between. This CDR3 is 15 amino acids long. The germline V gene encodes CDR1 DFQATT and CDR2 SNEGSKA (reference sequence).

There are many counts of this clonotype. This chain joins TRBV4-1 and TRBJ1-1; perhaps TRBD1 as D (5 bases). The CDR3 totals 13 residues. Germline V CDR1 and CDR2: MGHRA, YSYEKL. Trimming removed 6 bases from V and 4 bases from J, with 12 bases in between. The CDR3 reads CASRYQGTTEAFF. DNA for the CDR3: TGCGCCAGCAGGTACCAGGGTACCACTGAAGCTTTCTTT.

As for this clonotype: A much larger clone sits a single nucleotide away, making a read error possible. The chain carries TRBV12-3 or TRBV12-4 and TRBJ2-1; the D is unclear. This CDR3 region has 13 residues. Here the CDR3 DNA reads TGTGCCAGAAGTTTAGCCCAGTCATGGGAGCAGTTCTTC. Protein sequence: CARSLAQSWEQFF.

This clonotype was counted once. Germline is not matched at one junction end, which may reflect a read error. The chain is built from TRBV7-2 and TRBJ2-7, with 7 bases lining up with TRBD2. The germline gives CDR1 SGHTA, CDR2 FQGNSA. This CDR3 contains 13 residues. Here the CDR3 DNA reads TGTGCCAGCAGATTCCCGGGGGACTACAAGCAGTACTTC. Its protein product is CASRFPGDYKQYF.

Regarding this clonotype: An end of the junction differs from the germline gene, which may be a read error. The rearrangement joins TRBV27 to TRBJ2-4, with TRBD1 identical over 7 bases. Germline CDR1 is MNHEY and CDR2 is SMNVEV (reference sequence). The CDR3 totals 16 residues. CDR3 nucleotides: TGTGCCGGCAGCAGAGGGGGCGAGTGGGCCAAAAACATTCAGTACTTC. Amino acids: CAGSRGGEWAKNIQYF.

Note on this clonotype: The final CDR3 position lacks the conserved phenylalanine or tryptophan, pointing to a likely read error. The chain couples TRBV7-9 to TRBJ2-1; TRBD1 matches 7 bases. The CDR3 has 15 residues. Unmatched junction bases numbered 12, after V lost 7 bases and J lost 6 bases. Germline lookup yields CDR1 SEHNR and CDR2 FQNEAQ (reference sequence). The CDR3 spells CASIRPPTGINEQFL. CDR3 nucleotides: TGTGCCAGCATCCGTCCTCCGACAGGGATCAATGAGCAGTTCCTC.

This clonotype has a count of ten or more. The rearrangement uses TRBV3-1 and TRBJ2-2, with D perhaps matching TRBD2 (5 bases). Germline lookup yields CDR1 LGHDT and CDR2 YNNKEL (reference sequence). The CDR3 runs to 14 residues. V was pared by 4 bases and J by 6 bases, with 12 bases between. The CDR3 loop reads CASSPRTGSGELFF. Here the CDR3 DNA reads TGTGCCAGCAGCCCCCGGACTGGTTCCGGGGAGCTGTTTTTT.

In this sample, this clonotype turned up many times. The J gene is TRBJ2-7, the V gene TRBV7-2; 8 bases map to TRBD2. Per germline, CDR1 SGHTA and CDR2 FQGNSA. Trimming removed 3 bases from V and 2 bases from J; junction bases left unmatched: 3. This CDR3 comprises 14 residues. The CDR3 here is CASSFGGAPYEQYF. The CDR3, as DNA: TGTGCCAGCAGCTTCGGGGGGGCCCCCTACGAGCAGTACTTC.

This clonotype was counted only a few times. The chain carries TRBV5-5 and TRBJ1-2; 7 bases line up with TRBD1. The CDR3 consists of 15 residues. Unmatched junction bases numbered 6, after V lost 0 bases and J lost 4 bases. The germline V gene has CDR1 SGHKS and CDR2 YYEKEE (reference sequence). CDR3 nucleotide sequence: TGTGCCAGCAGCTTGGAGGTAGGGGGCGGCTATGGCTACACCTTC. Encoded protein: CASSLEVGGGYGYTF. The whole variable domain, filled in from reference TRBV5-5 and TRBJ1-2, reads DAGVTQSPTHLIKTRGQQVTLRCSPISGHKSVSWYQQVLGQGPQFIFQYYEKEERGRGNFPDRFSARQFPNYSSELNVNALLLGDSALYLCASSLEVGGGYGYTFGSGTRLTVV.

To note about this clonotype: With a much larger clone just one base away, this may be a read error. The rearrangement joins TRBV12-3 or TRBV12-4 to TRBJ1-1; D is ambiguous. V was pared by 7 bases and J by 4 bases, with 19 bases between. This CDR3 comprises 15 residues. CDR3 sequence: CASTARRGMITEAFF. CDR3 nucleotides: TGTGCCAGCACTGCTCGGCGGGGAATGATCACTGAAGCTTTCTTT.

Comments on this clonotype: A much more abundant neighbour one base away suggests this may be a read error. The V call is TRBV13, the J call TRBJ2-7; TRBD1 aligns across 7 bases. Trimming at V came to 5 bases and at J to 3 bases, leaving 10 bases not matched to a gene. The CDR3 runs 15 residues. CDR1 PRHDT and CDR2 FYEKMQ come from the germline V gene (reference sequence). Here the CDR3 DNA reads TGTGCCAGCAGCCAAACAGGGGACGCCCACTACGAGCAGTACTTC. Translated, it gives CASSQTGDAHYEQYF. Full variable domain (remainder filled in from reference TRBV13 and TRBJ2-7): AAGVIQSPRHLIKEKRETATLKCYPIPRHDTVYWYQQGPGQDPQFLISFYEKMQSDKGSIPDRFSAQQFSDYHSELNMSSLELGDSALYFCASSQTGDAHYEQYFGPGTRLTVT.

This clonotype was seen a few times. The chain combines TRBV6-2 or TRBV6-3 with TRBJ1-2; 8 bases agree with TRBD1. The CDR3 contains 13 residues. CDR1 and CDR2 from the germline V gene are MNHEY and SVGEGT. The J segment lost 6 bases and the V segment lost 2 bases, leaving 2 bases of the junction unmatched. The CDR3 here is CASSYRTGNGYTF. The CDR3 DNA reads as TGTGCCAGCAGTTACCGGACAGGGAATGGCTACACCTTC.

This clonotype was detected ten times or more. This chain joins TRBV12-3 or TRBV12-4 and TRBJ2-6; D not certain. Trimming stripped 4 bases from V and 1 base from J, with 5 bases between. This CDR3 is built from 14 residues. As DNA, the CDR3 is TGTGCCAGCAGTTCACATTCTGGGGCCAACGTCCTGACTTTC. It is translated as CASSSHSGANVLTF.

The V and J genes are TRBV27 and TRBJ2-7; TRBD2 is a possible D gene (5 bases). In germline, CDR1 is MNHEY, CDR2 SMNVEV (reference sequence). The CDR3 extends over 13 amino acids. Trimming removed 6 bases at V and 3 bases at J, with 12 bases between. The chain's CDR3 is CASRAGMLYEQYF. Here the CDR3 DNA reads TGTGCCAGCAGGGCCGGGATGCTCTACGAGCAGTACTTC.